Here is one T cell receptor beta chain with its context. After removal of 4 bases from V and 3 bases from J, the junction contained 10 bases not matched to a gene. The CDR3 spans 16 residues. From germline, CDR1 is SQVTM and CDR2 ANQGSEA. This sample was taken from a study of graft-versus-host responses after intestinal transplantation. Here immunoSEQ multiplex PCR was the method, and the copy in TCRdb shows in-frame clones only, minus some. The sample yields 9,900 or so clones, around nine tenths seen once. The clonotype originates from a human patient who received an intestinal transplant, so some T cells may come from the graft donor. The source was PBMCs, collected about 240 days after intestinal transplant. V is TRBV29-1 and J is TRBJ2-1; TRBD2 matches 9 bases. The chain's CDR3 is CSVGRSAGGDYNEQFF. The CDR3 DNA reads as TGCAGCGTTGGAAGGAGCGCGGGAGGGGACTACAATGAGCAGTTCTTC.